The present T cell receptor (beta chain) was sequenced within a study of blood T cell repertoires in COVID-19. Study-wide background: Sites across the United States, Italy and Spain contributed samples from acute and convalescent COVID-19. Sources were T cells, B-cell-depleted T cells, or PBMCs; the material itself was cDNA or gDNA.

CDR3 size: 15 residues. Trimming at V came to 1 base and at J to 7 bases, leaving 4 bases not matched to a gene. Germline V lookup: CDR1 SGHTA, CDR2 FQGNSA. Authors' data handling: The assay estimated nucleated cells by amplifying reference gene primers. Using immunoSEQ multiplex PCR, the repertoire was profiled, and TCRdb retains in-frame clones only, with some absent. The V and J calls and clone size are taken from that table; D and trimming were inferred from the DNA. This table has 65,000 or so clones, approximately 80% appearing once. The Seattle patients joined while their infection was active and were tracked longitudinally afterward. This clone appeared once.

Sequenced: peripheral blood. This TCR came from a man between 25 and 39 years old with COVID-19, enrolled during active disease. The chain uses TRBV7-2 and TRBJ1-4; TRBD1 matches at 9 bases. CDR3 DNA sequence: TGTGCCAGCAGCTTAGTTGGGACAGGGACTGAAAAACTGTTTTTT. Protein sequence: CASSLVGTGTEKLFF.